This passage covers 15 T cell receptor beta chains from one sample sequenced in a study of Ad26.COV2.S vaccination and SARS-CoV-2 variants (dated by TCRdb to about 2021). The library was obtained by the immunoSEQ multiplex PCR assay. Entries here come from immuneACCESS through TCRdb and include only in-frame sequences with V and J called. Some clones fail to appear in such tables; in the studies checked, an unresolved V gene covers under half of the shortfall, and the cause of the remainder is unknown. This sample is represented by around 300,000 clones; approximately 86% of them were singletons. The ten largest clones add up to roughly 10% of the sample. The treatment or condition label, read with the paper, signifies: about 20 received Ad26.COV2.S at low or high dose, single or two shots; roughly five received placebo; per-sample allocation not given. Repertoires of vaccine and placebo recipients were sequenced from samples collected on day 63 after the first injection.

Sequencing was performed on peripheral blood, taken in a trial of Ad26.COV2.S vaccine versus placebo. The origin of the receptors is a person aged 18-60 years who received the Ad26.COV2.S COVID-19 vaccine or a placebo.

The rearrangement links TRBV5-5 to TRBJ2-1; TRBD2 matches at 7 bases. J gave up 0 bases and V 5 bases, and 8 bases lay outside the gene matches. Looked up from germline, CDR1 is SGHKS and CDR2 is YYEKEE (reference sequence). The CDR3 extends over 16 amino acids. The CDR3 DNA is TGTGCCAGCAGAACAAGCGGGACTGGCTCCTACAATGAGCAGTTCTTC. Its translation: CASRTSGTGSYNEQFF.

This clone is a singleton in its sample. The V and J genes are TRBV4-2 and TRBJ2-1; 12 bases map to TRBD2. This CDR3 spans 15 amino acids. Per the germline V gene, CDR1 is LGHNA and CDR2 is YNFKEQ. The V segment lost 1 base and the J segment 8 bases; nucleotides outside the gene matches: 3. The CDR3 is CASSQGLAGEYEQFF. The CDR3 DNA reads TGTGCCAGCAGCCAAGGACTAGCGGGAGAGTATGAGCAGTTCTTC.

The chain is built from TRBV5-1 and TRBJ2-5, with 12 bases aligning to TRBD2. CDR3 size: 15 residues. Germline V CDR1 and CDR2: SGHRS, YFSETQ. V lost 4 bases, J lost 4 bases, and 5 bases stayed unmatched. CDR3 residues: CASSPSSGGAETQYF. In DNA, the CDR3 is TGCGCCAGCAGCCCCTCTAGCGGGGGGGCAGAGACCCAGTACTTC.

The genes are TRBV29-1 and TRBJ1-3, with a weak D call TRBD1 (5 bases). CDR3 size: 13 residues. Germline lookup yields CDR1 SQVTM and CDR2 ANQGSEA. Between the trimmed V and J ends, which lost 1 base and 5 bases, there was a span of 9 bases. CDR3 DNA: TGCAGCGTTGAAGCGGACACCCGAAACACCATATATTTT. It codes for CSVEADTRNTIYF.

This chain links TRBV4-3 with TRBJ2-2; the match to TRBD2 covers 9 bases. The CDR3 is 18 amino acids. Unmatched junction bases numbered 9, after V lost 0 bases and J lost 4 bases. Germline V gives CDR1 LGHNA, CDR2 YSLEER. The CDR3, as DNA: TGCGCCAGCAGCCAAGATCTCGTAGCGGGAGCAGTCACCGGGGAGCTGTTTTTT. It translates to CASSQDLVAGAVTGELFF.

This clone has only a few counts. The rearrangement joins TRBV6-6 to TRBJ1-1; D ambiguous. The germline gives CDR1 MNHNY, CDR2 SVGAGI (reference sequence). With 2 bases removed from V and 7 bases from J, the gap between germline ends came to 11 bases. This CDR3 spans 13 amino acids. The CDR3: CASSYRPVDEAFF. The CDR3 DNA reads TGTGCCAGCAGTTACAGGCCGGTCGATGAAGCTTTCTTT.

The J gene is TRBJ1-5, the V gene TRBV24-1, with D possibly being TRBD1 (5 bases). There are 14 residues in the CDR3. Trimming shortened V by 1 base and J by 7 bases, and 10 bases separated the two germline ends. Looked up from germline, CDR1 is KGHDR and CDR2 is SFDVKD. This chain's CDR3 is CATSDLGVEQPQHF. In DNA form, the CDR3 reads TGTGCCACCAGTGATTTAGGGGTAGAGCAGCCCCAGCATTTT.

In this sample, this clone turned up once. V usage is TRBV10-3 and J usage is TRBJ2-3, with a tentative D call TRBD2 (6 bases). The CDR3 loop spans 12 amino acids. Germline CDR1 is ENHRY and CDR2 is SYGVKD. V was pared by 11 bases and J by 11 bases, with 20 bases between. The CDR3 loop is CAASGTPYEQYF. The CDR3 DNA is TGTGCCGCCTCCGGGACTCCCTATGAGCAGTATTTT.

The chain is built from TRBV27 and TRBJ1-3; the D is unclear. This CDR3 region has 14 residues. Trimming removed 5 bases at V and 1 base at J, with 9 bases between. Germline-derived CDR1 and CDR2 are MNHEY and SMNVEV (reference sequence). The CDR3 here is CASSPVMSGNTIYF. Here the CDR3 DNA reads TGTGCCAGCAGTCCAGTCATGTCTGGAAACACCATATATTTT.

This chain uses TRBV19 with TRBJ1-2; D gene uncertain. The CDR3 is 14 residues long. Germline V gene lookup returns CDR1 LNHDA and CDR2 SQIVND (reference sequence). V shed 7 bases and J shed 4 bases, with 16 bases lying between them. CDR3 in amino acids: CASKKGPASYGYTF. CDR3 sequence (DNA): TGTGCCAGTAAAAAGGGTCCAGCTAGCTATGGCTACACCTTC.

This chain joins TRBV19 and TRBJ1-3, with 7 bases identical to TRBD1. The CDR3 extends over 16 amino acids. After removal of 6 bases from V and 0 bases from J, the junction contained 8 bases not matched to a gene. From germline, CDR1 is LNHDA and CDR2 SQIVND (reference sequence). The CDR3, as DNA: TGTGCCAGTAGCCTCGACAGGGCCAGCTCTGGAAACACCATATATTTT. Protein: CASSLDRASSGNTIYF.

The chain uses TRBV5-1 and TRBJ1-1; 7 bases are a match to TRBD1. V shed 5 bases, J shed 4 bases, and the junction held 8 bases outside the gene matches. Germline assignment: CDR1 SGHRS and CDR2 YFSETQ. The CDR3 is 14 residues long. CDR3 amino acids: CASSSGGVSTEAFF. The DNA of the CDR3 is TGCGCCAGCAGTTCAGGGGGAGTTAGCACTGAAGCTTTCTTT.

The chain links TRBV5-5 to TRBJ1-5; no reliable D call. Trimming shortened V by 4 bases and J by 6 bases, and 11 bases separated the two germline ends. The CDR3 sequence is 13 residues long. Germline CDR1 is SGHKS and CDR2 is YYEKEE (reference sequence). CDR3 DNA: TGTGCCAGCAGCACCGTGGCGGGTCAGCCCCAGCATTTT. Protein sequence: CASSTVAGQPQHF.

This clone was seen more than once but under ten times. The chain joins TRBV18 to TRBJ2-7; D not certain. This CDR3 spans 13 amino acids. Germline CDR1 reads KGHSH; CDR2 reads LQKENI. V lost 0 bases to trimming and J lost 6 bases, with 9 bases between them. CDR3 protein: CASSPPVSGEQYF. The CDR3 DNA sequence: TGTGCCAGCTCACCACCTGTATCCGGCGAGCAGTACTTC.

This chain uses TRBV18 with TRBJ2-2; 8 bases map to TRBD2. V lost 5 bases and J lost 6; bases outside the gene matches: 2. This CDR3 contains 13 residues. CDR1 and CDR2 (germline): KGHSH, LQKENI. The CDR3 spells CASSTRGAGELFF. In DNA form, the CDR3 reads TGTGCCAGCTCAACGCGGGGGGCCGGGGAGCTGTTTTTT.